Given below is one T cell receptor (beta chain) in context. This clone was recorded a few times. Its antigen specificity is not known. Base qualities are missing; no much larger clone stands one base away. Reading the label with the study, this specimen's treatment or condition is: oral pan-JAK inhibitor, 5-10 mg twice daily. Peripheral blood and lesional scalp punch biopsies were obtained from patients with alopecia areata. After PBMCs were isolated by density centrifugation and stained for CD3, CD4 and CD8, a FACSAria was used to sort CD4+ and CD8+ T cells. Libraries came from the immunoSEQ multiplex PCR assay. To provide template for TCR sequencing, every sample had RNA extracted and reverse transcribed into cDNA. SuperScript III was used to make first-strand cDNA, primed with a 2:1 mix of oligo-dT and random hexamers. Amplification bias was assessed with a synthetic immune receptor repertoire, and residual bias was removed computationally. As for the original processing: After raw reads were preprocessed to remove errors, the CDR3 was defined following IMGT conventions as running from the conserved cysteine to phenylalanine. Clonality was computed as 1 minus the Shannon entropy, with the entropy normalized by log2 of the number of productive unique TCRs. Whether scalp clones were CD4 or CD8 was inferred by matching scalp TCRbeta sequences against CD4 and CD8 repertoires sorted from blood. TCRdb took over this immuneACCESS table, retaining in-frame rearrangements with V and J assigned. Such tables are incomplete; in checked studies, under half of the missing clones stem from an unresolved V gene, and the remainder is unexplained. D and trimming come from the DNA, and the V and J calls and clone size come from that table. The sample includes 150,000 to 200,000 clones, with 58% observed a single time. The ten largest account for 16% of the sample.

At the junction V is shortened by 10 bases and J by 2 bases; bases outside the gene matches: 4. Reading from cysteine to phenylalanine, the CDR3 counts 13 amino acids. The only DNA kept is the CDR3, 39 bases in frame from the first base. The CDR1 and CDR2 encoded by the germline V gene are LGHNA and YNFKEQ. This record comes from a study of CD8+ T cells in alopecia areata (dated by TCRdb to the late 2010s). For the wider study: The treated patients took part in an open-label pilot trial in which moderate-to-severe alopecia areata was treated with oral tofacitinib at 5 to 10 mg twice daily. Patients stayed on tofacitinib for 6 to 18 months and then had 6 months of follow-up off drug so that delayed response and recurrence could be assessed. For the treated patients, the SALT score, which quantifies what percentage of scalp surface area is affected, served as the measure of disease severity. In both human patients and the C3H/HeJ mouse model, the study applied high-throughput TCRbeta sequencing to look at T cell clonal expansion in alopecia areata. On the human side, TCRbeta sequencing was run on scalp tissue and on sorted CD4+ and CD8+ peripheral blood T cells from healthy controls and from alopecia areata patients with either patchy or totalis/universalis disease. Tofacitinib-treated patients had biopsies at baseline and at 4 and 24 weeks of treatment, with a later scalp biopsy in several patients. Scalp clonality was compared among normal scalp (n=4), patchy alopecia areata scalp (n=8), and alopecia totalis/universalis scalp (n=8). The RNA source kit depended on sample type: the PAXgene miRNA kit for fixed scalp, the miRNeasy kit for PBMCs, and the RNeasy kit for mouse skin. TCRbeta CDR3 regions were amplified by immunoSEQ multiplex PCR using 35 Vbeta forward and 13 Jbeta reverse primers.

Points the paper makes about the study in general: Because the treated cohort was small and had just a single nonresponder, larger studies are needed to establish links between baseline CD8+ expansion and response. Scalp TCR repertoire analysis is complicated because resident alphabeta T cells in normal human skin are also sequenced, whereas mouse skin is dominated by gammadelta T cells. Shared TCR sequences between patients were less evident than in mice, which may be partly attributable to HLA diversity in the patient population. Tofacitinib significantly lowered scalp clonality and the number of expanded CD8+ clones among the top 100 scalp clones. During tofacitinib treatment, many expanded lesional clones stuck around in both scalp and blood, and this persistence may partly explain why relapse happens after treatment is stopped. Compared with normal scalp, lesional scalp had higher clonality and more expanded CD8+ clones, particularly in alopecia totalis/universalis, a pattern that suggests antigenic drive.

The specimen was CD4+ T cells sorted from blood, collected at approximately week 56, from a patient treated with tofacitinib. The sequence was obtained from a human donor with alopecia areata. The V and J segments used are TRBV4-2 and TRBJ2-2; 7 bases in the middle match TRBD1. Here is the DNA: TGTGCCACCGGGGACAGTAACACCGGGGAGCTGTTTTTT. Translated, it gives CATGDSNTGELFF.